Each of the 30 T cell receptor beta chains below was sequenced from the same sample in a study of Ad26.COV2.S vaccination and SARS-CoV-2 variants. Treatment denoted: some 20 received Ad26.COV2.S at low or high dose, single or two shots; 5 received placebo; per-sample allocation not given. Samples analyzed were those drawn on day 63 after the first vaccine or placebo injection. Clones were sequenced by immunoSEQ multiplex PCR, and TCRdb holds only the in-frame ones, with some missing. Among about 350,000 clones listed, less than 90% were seen once. Source: peripheral blood, taken in a trial of Ad26.COV2.S vaccine versus placebo. The receptors here all came from a person aged 18-65 years who received the Ad26.COV2.S COVID-19 vaccine or a placebo.

This clone appeared a single time. The chain links TRBV10-1 to TRBJ1-4; 7 bases are a match to TRBD1. Germline values: CDR1 WNHNN, CDR2 SYGVQD (reference sequence). The CDR3 length is 13 residues. The V segment lost 5 bases and the J segment 5 bases; nucleotides outside the gene matches: 2. CDR3 loop: CASSPGGNEKLFF. CDR3 DNA: TGCGCCAGCAGTCCAGGGGGAAATGAAAAACTGTTTTTT.

Note on this clone: Other nucleotide sequences from this sample produce the same CDR3. In DNA form, the CDR3 reads TGTGCCAGCAGCCAAGGAAGAGAGCAGTACTTC. This gives the protein CASSQGREQYF. The chain couples TRBV3-1 (or the pseudogene TRBV3-2) to TRBJ2-7, with unresolved D. Germline V CDR1 and CDR2: LGHDT, YNNKEL (reference sequence). The V end lost 1 base, the J end lost 7 bases, and 5 bases lay between the germline ends. The CDR3 covers 11 residues.

The J gene is TRBJ2-7, the V gene TRBV27; D is unresolved. Germline CDR1 reads MNHEY; CDR2 reads SMNVEV (reference sequence). The germline V and J ends were trimmed by 6 bases and 0 bases, with 15 bases remaining between them. This CDR3 comprises 15 residues. The CDR3 is CASRGPARSSYEQYF. The CDR3 DNA reads TGTGCCAGCAGGGGCCCTGCCAGGAGCTCCTACGAGCAGTACTTC.

J is TRBJ1-6 and V is TRBV25-1; 7 bases align to TRBD1. CDR3 length equals 14 residues. The V gene end was trimmed by 11 bases and the J gene end by 10 bases; junction bases not matched to a gene: 14. CDR1 is MGHDK, CDR2 SYGVNS, per germline. The CDR3 region has the DNA TGTGCCCGACCTCGGGGACAGAAAAAATCACCCCTCCACTTT. The encoded protein is CARPRGQKKSPLHF.

CDR3 DNA: TGCGCCAGCAGCTTCAGCCCAGGGGAATCGGGGCAGTACTTC. The encoded protein is CASSFSPGESGQYF. J is TRBJ2-7 and V is TRBV5-1; a possible D gene is TRBD1 (6 bases). This CDR3 region has 14 residues. V lost 2 bases, J lost 9 bases, and 18 bases lay in between. Germline CDR1 is SGHRS and CDR2 is YFSETQ.

This clone has a handful of counts. V is TRBV28 and J is TRBJ2-1, with a tentative D call TRBD1 (7 bases). The CDR3 sequence is 15 residues long. Germline V CDR1 and CDR2: MDHEN, SYDVKM. Trimming removed 8 bases from V and 0 bases from J, with 14 bases in between. The CDR3 DNA sequence: TGTGCCAGCTCGTACAGGGGACTCTCCTACAATGAGCAGTTCTTC. This translates into CASSYRGLSYNEQFF.

This rearrangement joins TRBV7-2 to TRBJ2-1; no clear D gene. V dropped 4 bases and J dropped 6 bases, with 10 bases sitting between them. Germline V gene data show CDR1 as SGHTA and CDR2 as FQGNSA. The CDR3 runs 13 residues. In nucleotides, the CDR3 is TGTGCCAGCAGCTCCAGGAGCGCCAATGAGCAGTTCTTC. Protein: CASSSRSANEQFF.

V usage is TRBV28 and J usage is TRBJ2-5; TRBD2 might be the D (6 bases). Germline V gene lookup returns CDR1 MDHEN and CDR2 SYDVKM. This CDR3 contains 14 residues. Trimming removed 4 bases from V and 5 bases from J, with 14 bases in between. CDR3 sequence (DNA): TGTGCCAGCAGTTCAGGAGGGACGCGCGAGACCCAGTACTTC. Protein: CASSSGGTRETQYF.

The gene calls are TRBV12-3 or TRBV12-4 and TRBJ2-7, with D perhaps being TRBD1 or TRBD2 (6 bases each). V lost 6 bases and J 0 bases, leaving 9 bases between the germline ends. CDR3 size: 13 residues. This CDR3 is CASSGGYSYEQYF. The CDR3 region has the DNA TGTGCCAGCAGCGGGGGCTACTCCTACGAGCAGTACTTC.

V and J are TRBV10-3 and TRBJ1-2; no clear D gene. This CDR3 is 14 amino acids long. Per germline, CDR1 ENHRY and CDR2 SYGVKD. Trimming shortened V by 10 bases and J by 6 bases, and 21 bases separated the two germline ends. The chain's CDR3 is CATAMPGLRNGYTF. The CDR3 DNA reads as TGTGCCACCGCCATGCCAGGCCTAAGGAATGGCTACACCTTC.

This chain connects TRBV4-2 to TRBJ1-1; D is ambiguous. Per the germline V gene, CDR1 is LGHNA and CDR2 is YNFKEQ. The V gene lost 1 base and the J gene lost 0 bases, with 12 bases spanning the gap. The CDR3 has 16 residues. Written as DNA, the CDR3 is TGTGCCAGCAGCCAAGGGGCGCAAGGGCTGAACACTGAAGCTTTCTTT. Protein: CASSQGAQGLNTEAFF.

The V and J genes are TRBV6-2 or TRBV6-3 and TRBJ2-3; 9 bases match TRBD2. Trimming at V came to 2 bases and at J to 6 bases, leaving 9 bases not matched to a gene. The CDR3 is 16 residues long. Germline assignment: CDR1 MNHEY and CDR2 SVGEGT. The DNA of the CDR3 is TGTGCCAGCAGTTACCCCACGCGGGGGGGAGGTGATACGCAGTATTTT. It yields the protein CASSYPTRGGGDTQYF.

The chain links TRBV6-5 to TRBJ1-2, with D uncertain. Deletions cut 4 bases from V and 7 bases from J, with 19 bases between. There are 15 residues in the CDR3. CDR1 is MNHEY, CDR2 SVGAGI, per germline. CDR3 nucleotide sequence: TGTGCCAGCAGTTCCCTCTCGGGGAACGCGCGTGGCTACACCTTC. It yields the protein CASSSLSGNARGYTF.

This rearrangement joins TRBV18 to TRBJ1-1; D call uncertain. Germline values: CDR1 KGHSH, CDR2 LQKENI. Between the trimmed V and J ends, which lost 2 bases and 4 bases, there was a span of 8 bases. The CDR3 runs 13 residues. CDR3 sequence: CASSPFEGTEAFF. The CDR3 DNA is TGTGCCAGCTCACCATTCGAGGGCACTGAAGCTTTCTTT.

This chain links TRBV4-2 with TRBJ1-4; D gene ambiguous. The ends were cut back, 1 base at V and 4 bases at J, with 10 bases in the middle. Germline V gene data show CDR1 as LGHNA and CDR2 as YNFKEQ. The length of the CDR3 is 15 residues. CDR3 amino acids: CASSQGRVGNEKLFF. As DNA, the CDR3 is TGTGCCAGCAGCCAAGGGAGGGTTGGTAATGAAAAACTGTTTTTT.

The J gene is TRBJ2-1, the V gene TRBV9; 11 bases match TRBD2. J lost 9 bases, V lost 6 bases, and 11 bases had no gene match. The length of the CDR3 is 15 residues. Germline CDR1 is SGDLS and CDR2 is YYNGEE. CDR3 loop: CASKGTSGDLGEQFF. The CDR3 DNA is TGTGCCAGCAAGGGGACTAGCGGTGATCTGGGTGAGCAGTTCTTC.

This chain links TRBV18 with TRBJ2-7; 7 bases map to TRBD1. The CDR3 totals 13 residues. Germline V gene data show CDR1 as KGHSH and CDR2 as LQKENI. V was clipped by 3 bases and J by 5 bases; unmatched bases: 4. This CDR3 reads CASSPDRAHEQYF. CDR3 coding DNA: TGTGCCAGCTCACCCGACAGGGCCCACGAGCAGTACTTC.

This clone has only a few counts. The rearrangement joins TRBV9 to TRBJ2-7; 7 bases are shared with TRBD2. Germline CDR1 and CDR2: SGDLS and YYNGEE. Germline trimming cut 3 bases from V and 2 bases from J; bases unmatched to any gene: 11. The length of the CDR3 is 16 residues. The CDR3: CASSALGGSSAYEQYF. DNA of the CDR3: TGTGCCAGCAGCGCTCTTGGCGGGAGTTCCGCCTACGAGCAGTACTTC.

The chain carries TRBV28 and TRBJ2-6, with 9 bases aligning to TRBD1. Germline V gives CDR1 MDHEN, CDR2 SYDVKM. The junction had 11 bases not matched to a gene; V was cut back by 7 bases and J by 4 bases. The CDR3 runs 17 residues. CDR3 in amino acids: CASNRPGQGYGANVLTF. The CDR3, as DNA: TGTGCCAGCAATCGTCCGGGACAGGGCTACGGGGCCAACGTCCTGACTTTC.

This rearrangement joins TRBV7-2 to TRBJ1-1; D gene unclear. The CDR3 is made up of 14 amino acids. Trimming took off 5 bases at V and 7 bases at J, with 17 bases between the two ends. Germline CDR1 and CDR2: SGHTA and FQGNSA. CDR3 residues: CASSQNREPLEAFF. Written as DNA, the CDR3 is TGTGCCAGCAGCCAGAATAGGGAACCACTTGAAGCTTTCTTT.

The V call is TRBV6-6, the J call TRBJ1-4, with 10 bases aligning to TRBD1. CDR3 size: 15 residues. V gave up 6 bases and J gave up 5 bases; unmatched junction bases: 6. Per germline, CDR1 MNHNY and CDR2 SVGAGI (reference sequence). This chain's CDR3 is CASSYSGQGNEKLFF. The CDR3 region has the DNA TGTGCCAGCAGCTATTCGGGACAGGGGAATGAAAAACTGTTTTTT.

The chain links TRBV3-1 (or the pseudogene TRBV3-2) to TRBJ2-3, with D tentatively TRBD2 (6 bases). V was clipped by 4 bases and J by 4 bases, with 15 bases between them. In germline, CDR1 is LGHDT, CDR2 YNNKEL (reference sequence). This CDR3 contains 15 residues. CDR3 loop: CASSPSGSSADTQYF. The CDR3 nucleotides read TGTGCCAGCAGCCCCTCCGGGAGTTCCGCAGATACGCAGTATTTT.

This clone was detected a few times. The chain has TRBV18 and TRBJ2-2; 8 positions match TRBD2. Trimming cost V 3 bases and J 0 bases; bases outside gene matches: 9. There are 18 residues in the CDR3. Looked up from germline, CDR1 is KGHSH and CDR2 is LQKENI. DNA for the CDR3: TGTGCCAGCTCACCCCGGGCTAGCGGGCCCACGAACACCGGGGAGCTGTTTTTT. It encodes CASSPRASGPTNTGELFF. The whole variable domain, remainder taken from reference TRBV18 and TRBJ2-2, is NAGVMQNPRHLVRRRGQEARLRCSPMKGHSHVYWYRQLPEEGLKFMVYLQKENIIDESGMPKERFSAEFPKEGPSILRIQQVVRGDSAAYFCASSPRASGPTNTGELFFGEGSRLTVL.

This chain connects TRBV19 to TRBJ2-3; D uncertain. Between the trimmed V and J ends, which lost 4 bases and 7 bases, there was a span of 15 bases. The CDR3 sequence is 14 residues long. Germline V gene sequence: CDR1 LNHDA, CDR2 SQIVND (reference sequence). For the CDR3, the DNA is TGTGCCAGTAGTAGAACAACGACCTCTAATACGCAGTATTTT. This gives the protein CASSRTTTSNTQYF.

Only one count was recorded for this clone. V and J are TRBV27 and TRBJ2-7; D not resolved. The V end lost 2 bases, the J end lost 7 bases, and 15 bases lay between the germline ends. The CDR3 runs to 14 residues. Per the germline V gene, CDR1 is MNHEY and CDR2 is SMNVEV (reference sequence). CDR3 sequence: CASSLQANHREQYF. CDR3 coding DNA: TGTGCCAGCAGTTTACAGGCCAACCATAGGGAGCAGTACTTC.

Points on this clone: The identical CDR3 is also encoded by other nucleotide sequences in the sample. The chain recombines TRBV6-2 or TRBV6-3 with TRBJ1-5, with D possibly being TRBD1 (5 bases). The germline V gene has CDR1 MNHEY and CDR2 SVGEGT. Trimming removed 2 bases from V and 4 bases from J, with 9 bases in between. CDR3 size: 14 residues. The CDR3: CASSYGGGNQPQHF. CDR3 nucleotides: TGTGCCAGCAGTTACGGGGGAGGTAATCAGCCCCAGCATTTT.

This chain uses TRBV7-9 with TRBJ2-2; 7 bases fit TRBD2. The ends lost 4 bases at V and 5 bases at J; junction bases unmatched: 10. CDR3 length: 16 amino acids. Germline-derived CDR1 and CDR2 are SEHNR and FQNEAQ (reference sequence). The CDR3 sequence is CASSSLGGGKTGELFF. The CDR3 nucleotides are TGTGCCAGCAGCTCCCTAGGCGGGGGAAAAACCGGGGAGCTGTTTTTT.

V gene TRBV3-1 (or the pseudogene TRBV3-2) combines with J gene TRBJ1-6; tentatively, D is TRBD1 (6 bases). V shed 6 bases and J shed 8 bases, with 14 bases lying between them. The CDR3 has 14 amino acids. Per germline, CDR1 LGHDT and CDR2 YNNKEL (reference sequence). The chain's CDR3 is CASSQQGRDSPLHF. CDR3 nucleotides: TGTGCCAGCAGTCAACAGGGTCGGGATTCACCCCTCCACTTT.

V and J are TRBV2 and TRBJ2-2; D gene ambiguous. Germline values: CDR1 SNHLY, CDR2 FYNNEI. This CDR3 spans 15 amino acids. V lost 4 bases, J lost 0 bases, and 9 bases lay in between. The CDR3 coding sequence is TGTGCCAGCAGTGTATCCCCTCCGAACACCGGGGAGCTGTTTTTT. As protein: CASSVSPPNTGELFF.

The rearrangement uses TRBV3-1 (or the pseudogene TRBV3-2) and TRBJ2-7, with no clear D. Germline V gives CDR1 LGHDT, CDR2 YNNKEL (reference sequence). This CDR3 region has 15 residues. V gave up 3 bases and J gave up 2 bases, with 14 bases separating them. The CDR3 coding sequence is TGTGCCAGCAGCCACCGAGGCGCCAGCCCCTACGAGCAGTACTTC. As protein: CASSHRGASPYEQYF.